These 19 T cell receptor beta chains were all obtained from the same sample, sequenced in a study of vaccination and CD4 T cells after COVID-19. Specified treatment: approximately 10-day PBMC culture with coronavirus spike peptide pools or control peptides (ViraFEST assay). These receptors' antigens are unknown. CD4+ T cells that had been cultured provided DNA sequenced with the Oncomine TCR Beta short-read assay. TCRdb fed the PCR reads into MiXCR, producing one record per CDR3 protein. The repertoire holds more than 9,500 distinct CDR3 sequences, with approximately 50% as singletons. Sequenced input: CD4+ T cells from blood, cultured in vitro. These receptors came from a human donor who had recovered from COVID-19.

This clonotype was observed a handful of times. The V and J genes are TRBV2 and TRBJ1-1, with 8 bases identical to TRBD1. The CDR3 sequence is 13 residues long. V gave up 6 bases and J gave up 3 bases; unmatched junction bases: 3. CDR1 and CDR2 from the germline V gene are SNHLY and FYNNEI. The CDR3 DNA follows: TGTGCCAGCAGACAGGGGGGTTACACTGAAGCTTTCTTT. Protein sequence: CASRQGGYTEAFF.

This clonotype was seen only a few times. The chain links TRBV20-1 to TRBJ1-1, with D possibly being TRBD1 (6 bases). CDR1 and CDR2 (germline): DFQATT, SNEGSKA (reference sequence). Trimming left V 3 bases short and J 0 bases short, with 14 bases between. The CDR3 length is 15 residues. CDR3 loop: CSASTGQEMNTEAFF. As DNA, the CDR3 is TGCAGTGCTAGTACGGGACAAGAAATGAACACTGAAGCTTTCTTT.

The chain has TRBV7-8 and TRBJ1-2; D is unresolved. V gave up 1 base and J gave up 6 bases, with 15 bases separating them. The CDR3 sequence is 15 residues long. Germline CDR1 reads SGHVS; CDR2 reads FQNEAQ. This CDR3 is CASSLVSLKTNGYTF. The CDR3 region has the DNA TGTGCCAGCAGCTTAGTGTCACTGAAAACCAATGGCTACACCTTC.

The chain uses TRBV28 and TRBJ1-5; maybe TRBD1 (5 bases). Trimming removed 2 bases at V and 3 bases at J, with 17 bases between. This CDR3 is built from 17 residues. Germline assignment: CDR1 MDHEN and CDR2 SYDVKM. The CDR3 nucleotides are TGTGCCAGCAGTTTACGAATGCGGGGACGGCTCAATCAGCCCCAGCATTTT. This encodes CASSLRMRGRLNQPQHF. Based on the CDR3 plus reference TRBV28 and TRBJ1-5, the full variable domain is DVKVTQSSRYLVKRTGEKVFLECVQDMDHENMFWYRQDPGLGLRLIYFSYDVKMKEKGDIPEGYSVSREKKERFSLILESASTNQTSMYLCASSLRMRGRLNQPQHFGDGTRLSIL.

The CDR3 DNA sequence: TGTGCCAGCAGCAAGGTGGGGACAGCGAGAACCTACGAGCAGTACTTC. Amino acids: CASSKVGTARTYEQYF. The chain combines TRBV5-3 with TRBJ2-7; 7 bases agree with TRBD1. TRBV5-3 is an ORF; its function is uncertain. The CDR3 spans 16 residues. J was trimmed by 2 bases and V by 8 bases; bases with no gene match: 16.

V and J are TRBV15 and TRBJ2-3, with a possible D match to TRBD2 (6 bases). V lost 1 base to trimming and J lost 2 bases, with 10 bases between them. Looked up from germline, CDR1 is LNHNV and CDR2 is YYDKDF (reference sequence). CDR3 length equals 15 residues. Written as DNA, the CDR3 is TGTGCCACCAGCAGAGGCGGGGCAGTCACAGATACGCAGTATTTT. Its translation: CATSRGGAVTDTQYF.

This clonotype was counted a few times. The V gene is TRBV20-1, the J gene TRBJ1-4, with D perhaps TRBD1 (6 bases). The CDR3 has 14 residues. The V end was cut by 5 bases, the J end by 8 bases, with 18 bases between. Germline CDR1 is DFQATT and CDR2 is SNEGSKA (reference sequence). This chain's CDR3 is CSAPRRQVGEKLFF. CDR3 coding DNA: TGCAGTGCTCCGCGTCGACAGGTCGGCGAAAAACTGTTTTTT.

DNA for the CDR3: TGCAGTGCTAGGGCTGTCTTACTAGCGGGAGAGGGGGAGACCCAGTACTTC. This translates into CSARAVLLAGEGETQYF. The J gene is TRBJ2-5, the V gene TRBV20-1, with TRBD2 matching over 11 bases. Germline V gene sequence: CDR1 DFQATT, CDR2 SNEGSKA (reference sequence). V dropped 3 bases and J dropped 5; count of bases not matched to a gene: 14. The CDR3 contains 17 residues.

The V call is TRBV19, the J call TRBJ1-1; TRBD1 matches at 8 bases. V trimming: 3 bases; J trimming: 9 bases; junction bases outside the gene matches: 9. The CDR3 has 14 amino acids. CDR1 LNHDA and CDR2 SQIVND come from the germline V gene (reference sequence). DNA for the CDR3: TGTGCCAGTAGTATGGATCCTAGACAGGGGAAAGCTTTCTTT. Translating gives CASSMDPRQGKAFF. Drawing the rest from reference TRBV19 and TRBJ1-1, the complete variable domain is DGGITQSPKYLFRKEGQNVTLSCEQNLNHDAMYWYRQDPGQGLRLIYYSQIVNDFQKGDIAEGYSVSREKKESFPLTVTSAQKNPTAFYLCASSMDPRQGKAFFGQGTRLTVV.

V and J are TRBV11-2 and TRBJ2-3; unclear D gene. CDR1 is SGHAT and CDR2 is FQNNGV in the germline V gene. Trimming stripped 4 bases from V and 4 bases from J, with 9 bases between. This CDR3 is built from 13 residues. CDR3 loop: CASSWDDADTQYF. The CDR3 bases are TGTGCCAGCAGCTGGGATGACGCAGATACGCAGTATTTT. Together with reference TRBV11-2 and TRBJ2-3, the CDR3 gives the full variable domain: EAGVAQSPRYKIIEKRQSVAFWCNPISGHATLYWYQQILGQGPKLLIQFQNNGVVDDSQLPKDRFSAERLKGVDSTLKIQPAKLEDSAVYLCASSWDDADTQYFGPGTRLTVL.

This chain connects TRBV4-1 to TRBJ2-6; D uncertain. Germline loops: CDR1 MGHRA, CDR2 YSYEKL. The V end lost 1 base, the J end lost 4 bases, and 5 bases lay between the germline ends. The CDR3 runs to 14 residues. The CDR3 DNA follows: TGCGCCAGCAGCCAAGTAAAAGGGGCCAACGTCCTGACTTTC. This gives the protein CASSQVKGANVLTF.

V and J are TRBV5-1 and TRBJ1-2, with no clear D. The V end lost 6 bases, the J end lost 0 bases, and 9 bases lay between the germline ends. This CDR3 has 13 amino acids. Germline CDR1 is SGHRS and CDR2 is YFSETQ. The CDR3 DNA follows: TGCGCCAGCACGGGGAGTCCTAACTATGGCTACACCTTC. It is translated as CASTGSPNYGYTF.

This clonotype showed up just a few times. V usage is TRBV6-2 or TRBV6-3 and J usage is TRBJ2-3, with 8 bases identical to TRBD1. Trimming at V came to 6 bases and at J to 0 bases, leaving 5 bases not matched to a gene. Germline V CDR1 and CDR2: MNHEY, SVGEGT. The CDR3 is 15 residues long. The CDR3 DNA follows: TGTGCCAGCAGCATACAGGGGGTGAGCACAGATACGCAGTATTTT. This encodes CASSIQGVSTDTQYF.

The genes are TRBV19 and TRBJ2-7, with TRBD2 matching over 10 bases. Germline CDR1 and CDR2: LNHDA and SQIVND (reference sequence). Trimming cost V 5 bases and J 4 bases; bases outside gene matches: 8. The CDR3 spans 15 residues. In DNA form, the CDR3 reads TGTGCCAGTAGTCTAGGGACTAGCGTGGTTTACGAGCAGTACTTC. This gives the protein CASSLGTSVVYEQYF.

This clonotype appeared once. The gene calls are TRBV6-9 and TRBJ1-2; D ambiguous. V gave up 1 base and J gave up 7 bases, with 22 bases separating them. Germline lookup yields CDR1 MNHGY and CDR2 SVAAGI. The CDR3 consists of 17 residues. This CDR3 reads CASSYFYPDLTYGGYTF. In DNA form, the CDR3 reads TGTGCCAGCAGTTATTTTTACCCAGACCTCACCTATGGTGGCTACACCTTC.

The table lists this clonotype with a few counts. This chain links TRBV2 with TRBJ1-5; TRBD1 might be the D (5 bases). Germline V lookup: CDR1 SNHLY, CDR2 FYNNEI. With 8 bases removed from V and 3 bases from J, the gap between germline ends came to 14 bases. This CDR3 is 14 amino acids long. CDR3 in DNA: TGTGCCAGCGGACCAGACAGCTCCAATCAGCCCCAGCATTTT. It specifies CASGPDSSNQPQHF.

This clonotype was seen only a few times. This rearrangement joins TRBV20-1 to TRBJ1-6, with 10 bases identical to TRBD1. Trimming took 1 base from V and 9 from J; bases not matched to a gene: 3. The CDR3 has 14 residues. CDR1 is DFQATT, CDR2 SNEGSKA, per germline (reference sequence). This CDR3 reads CSARAGQGFSPLHF. CDR3 in DNA: TGCAGTGCTAGAGCGGGACAGGGGTTTTCACCCCTCCACTTT.

This clonotype was picked up one time. The V gene is TRBV30, the J gene TRBJ2-5, with 11 bases lining up with TRBD1. Trimming at V came to 3 bases and at J to 5 bases, leaving 8 bases not matched to a gene. Germline lookup yields CDR1 GTSNPN and CDR2 SVGIG (reference sequence). The CDR3 totals 15 residues. The CDR3 sequence: CAWSGRTGGWETQYF. The CDR3 nucleotides are TGTGCCTGGAGCGGGAGGACAGGGGGCTGGGAGACCCAGTACTTC.

The V call is TRBV9, the J call TRBJ1-6; D not certain. Germline CDR1 and CDR2: SGDLS and YYNGEE. The CDR3 loop spans 15 amino acids. Deletions cut 1 base from V and 7 bases from J, with 12 bases between. The CDR3 loop reads CASSVSKDVNSPLHF. The CDR3 region has the DNA TGTGCCAGCAGCGTATCGAAGGACGTGAATTCACCCCTCCACTTT.